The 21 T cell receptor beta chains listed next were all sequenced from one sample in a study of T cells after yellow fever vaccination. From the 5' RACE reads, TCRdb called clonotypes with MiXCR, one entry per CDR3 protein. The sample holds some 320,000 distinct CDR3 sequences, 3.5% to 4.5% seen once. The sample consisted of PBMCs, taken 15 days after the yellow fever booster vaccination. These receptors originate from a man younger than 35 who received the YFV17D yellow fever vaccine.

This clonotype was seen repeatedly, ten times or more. DNA for the CDR3: TGCGCCAGCAGCCAAGTTGAGGGCTCCGTTTACGGCTACACCTTC. As protein: CASSQVEGSVYGYTF. J is TRBJ1-2 and V is TRBV4-3, with unresolved D. CDR1 and CDR2 (germline): LGHNA, YSLEER. The CDR3 is 15 residues long. V was shortened by 1 base and J by 8 bases, with 17 bases between the two germline ends.

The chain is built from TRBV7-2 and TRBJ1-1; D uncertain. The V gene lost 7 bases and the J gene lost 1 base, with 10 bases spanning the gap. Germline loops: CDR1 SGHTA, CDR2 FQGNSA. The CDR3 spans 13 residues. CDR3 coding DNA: TGTGCCAGCAACAAAGAACGGAACACTGAAGCTTTCTTT. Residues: CASNKERNTEAFF.

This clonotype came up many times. CDR3 loop: CASSLGDRVLETQYF. In DNA, the CDR3 is TGCGCCAGCAGCTTGGGAGACAGGGTTTTAGAGACCCAGTACTTC. J is TRBJ2-5 and V is TRBV5-1, with 7 bases fitting TRBD1. The germline V gene encodes CDR1 SGHRS and CDR2 YFSETQ. The V segment lost 0 bases and the J segment 4 bases; nucleotides outside the gene matches: 6. This CDR3 is 15 amino acids long.

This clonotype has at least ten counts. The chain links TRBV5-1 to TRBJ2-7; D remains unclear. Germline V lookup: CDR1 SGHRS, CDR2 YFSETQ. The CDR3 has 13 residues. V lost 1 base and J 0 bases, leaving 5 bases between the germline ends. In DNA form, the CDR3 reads TGCGCCAGCAGCTTGCCTAGCTCCTACGAGCAGTACTTC. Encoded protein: CASSLPSSYEQYF.

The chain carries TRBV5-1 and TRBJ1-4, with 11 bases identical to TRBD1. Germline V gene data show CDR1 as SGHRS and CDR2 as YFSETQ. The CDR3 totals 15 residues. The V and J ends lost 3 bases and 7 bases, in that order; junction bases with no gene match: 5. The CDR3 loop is CASSSGQGAIEKLFF. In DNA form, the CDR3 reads TGCGCCAGCAGCTCAGGACAGGGGGCGATTGAAAAACTGTTTTTT.

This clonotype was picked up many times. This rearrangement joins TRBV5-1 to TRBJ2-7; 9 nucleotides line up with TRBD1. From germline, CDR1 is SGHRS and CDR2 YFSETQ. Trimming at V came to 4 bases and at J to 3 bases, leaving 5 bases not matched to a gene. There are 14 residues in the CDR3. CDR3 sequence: CASSIGTGSYEQYF. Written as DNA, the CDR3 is TGCGCCAGCAGCATCGGGACAGGGAGCTACGAGCAGTACTTC.

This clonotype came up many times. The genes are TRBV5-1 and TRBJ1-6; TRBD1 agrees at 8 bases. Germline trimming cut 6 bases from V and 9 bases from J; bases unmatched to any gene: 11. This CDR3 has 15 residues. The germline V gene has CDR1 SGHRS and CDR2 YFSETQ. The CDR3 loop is CASNLDGDRTSPLHF. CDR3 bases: TGCGCCAGCAACCTGGATGGGGACAGGACTTCACCCCTCCACTTT.

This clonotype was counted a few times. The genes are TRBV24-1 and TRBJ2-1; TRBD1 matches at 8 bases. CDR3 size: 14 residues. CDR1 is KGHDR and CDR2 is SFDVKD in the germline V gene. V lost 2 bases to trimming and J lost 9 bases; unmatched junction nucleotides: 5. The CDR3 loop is CATSDSTGGLEQFF. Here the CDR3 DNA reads TGTGCCACCAGTGATTCCACAGGGGGGCTTGAGCAGTTCTTC.

Written as DNA, the CDR3 is TGTGCCAGCAGCCGCCGGAGAATCTACGAGCAGTACGTC. This encodes CASSRRRIYEQYV. This rearrangement joins TRBV5-6 to TRBJ2-7; D gene uncertain. Germline values: CDR1 SGHDT, CDR2 YYEEEE. Trimming removed 4 bases from V and 3 bases from J, with 11 bases in between. The CDR3 runs 13 residues.

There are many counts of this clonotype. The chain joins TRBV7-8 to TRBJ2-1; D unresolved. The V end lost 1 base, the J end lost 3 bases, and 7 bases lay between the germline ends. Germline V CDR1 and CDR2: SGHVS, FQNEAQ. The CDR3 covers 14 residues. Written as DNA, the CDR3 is TGTGCCAGCAGCTTAGTTTCGATCTACAATGAGCAGTTCTTC. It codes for CASSLVSIYNEQFF.

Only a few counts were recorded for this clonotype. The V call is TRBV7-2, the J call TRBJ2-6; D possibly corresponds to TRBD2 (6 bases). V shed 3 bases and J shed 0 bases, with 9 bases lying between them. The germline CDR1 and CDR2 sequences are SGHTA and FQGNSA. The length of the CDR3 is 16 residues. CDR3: CASSFQGLSGANVLTF. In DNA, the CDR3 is TGTGCCAGCAGCTTCCAGGGACTCTCTGGGGCCAACGTCCTGACTTTC. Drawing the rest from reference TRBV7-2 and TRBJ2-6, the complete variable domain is GAGVSQSPSNKVTEKGKDVELRCDPISGHTALYWYRQSLGQGLEFLIYFQGNSAPDKSGLPSDRFSAERTGGSVSTLTIQRTQQEDSAVYLCASSFQGLSGANVLTFGAGSRLTVL.

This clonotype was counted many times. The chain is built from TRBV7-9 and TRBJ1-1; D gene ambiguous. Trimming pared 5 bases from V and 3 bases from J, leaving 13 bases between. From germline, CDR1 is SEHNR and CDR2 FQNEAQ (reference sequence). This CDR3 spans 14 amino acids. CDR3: CASSPGRVDTEAFF. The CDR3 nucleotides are TGTGCCAGCAGCCCCGGGAGGGTGGACACTGAAGCTTTCTTT.

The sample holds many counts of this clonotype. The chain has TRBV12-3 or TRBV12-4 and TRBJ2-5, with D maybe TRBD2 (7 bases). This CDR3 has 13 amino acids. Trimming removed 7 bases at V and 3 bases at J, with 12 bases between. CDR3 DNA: TGTGCCAGCATGCGGGGGCGGGAAGAGACCCAGTACTTC. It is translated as CASMRGREETQYF.

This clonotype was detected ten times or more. CDR3 bases: TGCAGCGTTGTCCTCGGGGACAGGGGGCACTATGGCTACACCTTC. It yields the protein CSVVLGDRGHYGYTF. V and J are TRBV29-1 and TRBJ1-2; 12 bases map to TRBD1. The trim removed 4 bases at V and 3 bases at J, leaving 6 bases unmatched. The CDR3 has 15 amino acids. Looked up from germline, CDR1 is SQVTM and CDR2 is ANQGSEA.

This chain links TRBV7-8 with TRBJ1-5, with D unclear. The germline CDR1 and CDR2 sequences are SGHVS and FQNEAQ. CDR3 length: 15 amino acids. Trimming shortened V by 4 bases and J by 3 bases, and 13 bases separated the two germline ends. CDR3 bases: TGTGCCAGCAGCTCAGGCGGGCGGATCAATCAGCCCCAGCATTTT. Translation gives CASSSGGRINQPQHF. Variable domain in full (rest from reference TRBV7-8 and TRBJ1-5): GAGVSQSPRYKVAKRGQDVALRCDPISGHVSLFWYQQALGQGPEFLTYFQNEAQLDKSGLPSDRFFAERPEGSVSTLKIQRTQQEDSAVYLCASSSGGRINQPQHFGDGTRLSIL.

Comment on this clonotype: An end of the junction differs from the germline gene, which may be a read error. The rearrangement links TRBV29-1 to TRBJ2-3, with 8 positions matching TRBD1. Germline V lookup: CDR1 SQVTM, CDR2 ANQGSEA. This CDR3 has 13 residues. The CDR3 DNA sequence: TGCAGCGTCCAGGACAGGGACACAGTTACGCAGTATTTT. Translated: CSVQDRDTVTQYF.

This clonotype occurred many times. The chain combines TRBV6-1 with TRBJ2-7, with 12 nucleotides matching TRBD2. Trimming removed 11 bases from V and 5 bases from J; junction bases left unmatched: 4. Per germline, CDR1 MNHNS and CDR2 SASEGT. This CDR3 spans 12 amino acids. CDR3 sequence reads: CALAGGPHEQYV. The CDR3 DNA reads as TGTGCCCTAGCGGGGGGGCCCCACGAGCAGTACGTC.

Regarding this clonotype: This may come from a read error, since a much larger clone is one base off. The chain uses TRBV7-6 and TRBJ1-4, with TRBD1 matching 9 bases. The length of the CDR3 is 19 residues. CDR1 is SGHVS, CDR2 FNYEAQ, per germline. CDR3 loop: CASSPPGIQGARTNVKLFF. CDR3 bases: TGTGCCAGCAGCCCCCCCGGGATACAGGGGGCGCGGACTAATGTAAAACTGTTTTTT.

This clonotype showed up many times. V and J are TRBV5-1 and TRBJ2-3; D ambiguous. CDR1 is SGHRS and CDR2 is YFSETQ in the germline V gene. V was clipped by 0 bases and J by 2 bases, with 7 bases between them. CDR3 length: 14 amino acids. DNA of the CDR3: TGCGCCAGCAGCTTGGCCTCGGCCACAGATACGCAGTATTTT. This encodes CASSLASATDTQYF.

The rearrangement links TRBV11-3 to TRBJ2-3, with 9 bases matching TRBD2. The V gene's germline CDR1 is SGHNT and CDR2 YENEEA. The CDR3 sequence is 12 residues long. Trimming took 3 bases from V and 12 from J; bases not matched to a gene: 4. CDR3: CASSLAGGVQYF. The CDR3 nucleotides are TGTGCCAGCAGCTTGGCGGGGGGGGTTCAGTATTTT.

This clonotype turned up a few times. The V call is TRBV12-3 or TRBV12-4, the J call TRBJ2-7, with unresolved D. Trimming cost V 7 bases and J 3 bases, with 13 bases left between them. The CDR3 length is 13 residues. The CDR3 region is CASKNTGSYEQYF. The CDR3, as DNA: TGTGCCAGCAAAAACACGGGTAGCTACGAGCAGTACTTC.